The T cell receptor beta chain under discussion was sequenced for a study of T cells expressing NK-cell markers. Study overall: In sorted CD3+CD56+NKG2C+, CD3+CD56+NKG2C- and CD3+CD56-NKG2C+ T cells, TCR beta repertoires were obtained.

TCRdb reprocessed the 5' RACE reads and reports one entry per CDR3 protein, with no DNA. This sample's table has a few hundred thousand distinct CDR3 sequences. CDR1 is SGHRS, CDR2 YFSETQ, per germline. The CDR3 has 16 residues. The chain is built from TRBV5-1 and TRBJ2-2; TCRdb designates TRBD2, a call that cannot be tested without DNA. Sequenced input: blood T cells: a sorted CD56 or NKG2C T cell subset, CD4+ or CD8+ T cells, or bulk PBMC T cells (not recorded which). The source of this sequence is a man in his late teens or twenties in good health. CDR3 in amino acids: CASSPYGRPKGGELFF.